Below, 13 T cell receptor beta chains from the same sample are listed, as sequenced in a study of blood T cell repertoires in COVID-19. Profiled with immunoSEQ multiplex PCR; TCRdb holds only in-frame clones, not every one. This table holds roughly 380,000 clones, 75% to 90% found once. The sequencing sample was made of peripheral blood. These receptors all come from a woman in her thirties or forties with COVID-19, enrolled during active disease.

In its sample, this clone was seen a few times. The genes are TRBV9 and TRBJ1-3; D is uncertain. V dropped 0 bases and J dropped 2 bases, with 15 bases sitting between them. The CDR3 is 17 amino acids. In germline, CDR1 is SGDLS, CDR2 YYNGEE. The CDR3 protein is CASSVAHGIYPGNTIYF. The CDR3 nucleotides read TGTGCCAGCAGCGTAGCCCATGGCATTTATCCTGGAAACACCATATATTTT.

The genes are TRBV5-4 and TRBJ2-3, with 12 bases lining up with TRBD1. This CDR3 has 15 residues. Per germline, CDR1 SGHNT and CDR2 YYREEE (reference sequence). With 4 bases clipped from V and 6 bases from J, the junction kept 6 bases outside the gene matches. The CDR3 DNA reads as TGTGCCAGCAGCCCAACGGGACAGGGGGCTGATACGCAGTATTTT. Its protein is CASSPTGQGADTQYF.

The rearrangement uses TRBV11-2 and TRBJ1-3; D possibly corresponds to TRBD1 (5 bases). From germline, CDR1 is SGHAT and CDR2 FQNNGV. The CDR3 is made up of 16 amino acids. Deletions cut 5 bases from V and 2 bases from J, with 16 bases between. The CDR3 loop is CASSPLGRVAGNTIYF. In DNA form, the CDR3 reads TGTGCCAGCAGCCCCCTGGGCAGGGTGGCTGGAAACACCATATATTTT.

The V call is TRBV27, the J call TRBJ1-2; 9 nucleotides agree with TRBD1. The V gene's germline CDR1 is MNHEY and CDR2 SMNVEV (reference sequence). This CDR3 has 18 residues. V lost 6 bases, J lost 8 bases, and 22 bases stayed unmatched. The CDR3 reads CASSPRMGGGQGLRGYTF. The CDR3 coding sequence is TGTGCCAGCAGCCCGAGGATGGGAGGGGGACAGGGTCTGAGGGGCTACACCTTC.

The chain carries TRBV7-2 and TRBJ2-7, with 9 bases identical to TRBD1. The junction had 15 bases not matched to a gene; V was cut back by 5 bases and J by 4 bases. CDR3 length: 17 residues. Germline V gives CDR1 SGHTA, CDR2 FQGNSA. The CDR3 region has the DNA TGTGCCAGCAGCCCCGCCGGTTGGGACAGGGAAGTTTACGAGCAGTACTTC. Its translation is CASSPAGWDREVYEQYF.

On this clone: This same CDR3 is encoded by further DNA sequences in the sample. The chain is built from TRBV28 and TRBJ2-2, with 9 bases identical to TRBD2. This CDR3 contains 15 residues. Germline lookup yields CDR1 MDHEN and CDR2 SYDVKM. The V and J ends lost 6 bases and 1 base, in that order; junction bases with no gene match: 3. The CDR3 loop reads CASRPTSGNTGELFF. The CDR3 bases are TGTGCCAGCAGGCCGACTAGCGGGAACACCGGGGAGCTGTTTTTT.

The chain is built from TRBV30 and TRBJ1-1; D is unclear. CDR1 is GTSNPN and CDR2 is SVGIG in the germline V gene (reference sequence). The CDR3 spans 15 residues. Between the trimmed V and J ends, which lost 4 bases and 0 bases, there was a span of 15 bases. The CDR3 DNA sequence: TGTGCCTGGATTAAACCTGGAGCCTTGAACACTGAAGCTTTCTTT. Translation gives CAWIKPGALNTEAFF.

As concerns this clone: The junction departs from germline at one end; a sequencing error may be responsible. The CDR3, as DNA: TGTGCCAGCGGTTTACTAGCGGGAGGGCCCTGGGAGCAGTACTTC. As protein: CASGLLAGGPWEQYF. The J gene is TRBJ2-7, the V gene TRBV28, with 13 bases identical to TRBD2. The CDR3 sequence is 15 residues long. Germline V gives CDR1 MDHEN, CDR2 SYDVKM.

This chain uses TRBV6-1 with TRBJ1-5; D unclear. Germline V gene sequence: CDR1 MNHNS, CDR2 SASEGT. There are 14 residues in the CDR3. Trimming left V 2 bases short and J 8 bases short, with 13 bases between. DNA for the CDR3: TGTGCCAGCAGTGAATGGGGAGGACGGGAGCCCCAGCATTTT. Translation: CASSEWGGREPQHF.

In its sample, this clone was seen once. CDR3 amino acids: CASSLQGVFSEQYF. The DNA of the CDR3 is TGTGCCAGCAGCTTACAGGGGGTCTTTTCCGAGCAGTACTTC. The chain joins TRBV9 to TRBJ2-7; TRBD1 matches 8 bases. The trim removed 4 bases at V and 6 bases at J, leaving 9 bases unmatched. There are 14 residues in the CDR3. The germline gives CDR1 SGDLS, CDR2 YYNGEE.

This chain links TRBV19 with TRBJ1-4; no definite D call. The germline V gene has CDR1 LNHDA and CDR2 SQIVND (reference sequence). V lost 5 bases and J lost 8, with 12 bases in between. The CDR3 spans 13 residues. CDR3 sequence (DNA): TGTGCCAGTAGTCCCCGGGGAATCGAAAAACTGTTTTTT. This codes for CASSPRGIEKLFF.

V gene TRBV11-2 combines with J gene TRBJ1-1, with a weak D call TRBD1 (6 bases). Trimming left V 4 bases short and J 5 bases short, with 14 bases between. The germline CDR1 and CDR2 sequences are SGHAT and FQNNGV. There are 14 residues in the CDR3. The chain's CDR3 is CASSSYRVGTEAFF. CDR3 in DNA: TGTGCCAGCAGCTCATACAGGGTTGGGACTGAAGCTTTCTTT. The full variable domain, rest sourced from reference TRBV11-2 and TRBJ1-1, is EAGVAQSPRYKIIEKRQSVAFWCNPISGHATLYWYQQILGQGPKLLIQFQNNGVVDDSQLPKDRFSAERLKGVDSTLKIQPAKLEDSAVYLCASSSYRVGTEAFFGQGTRLTVV.

This sequence joins TRBV19 and TRBJ1-6; TRBD1 matches 7 bases. The CDR3 is made up of 16 amino acids. Germline CDR1 LNHDA, CDR2 SQIVND (reference sequence). Losses at the gene ends were 7 bases for V and 7 bases for J; bases not matched to a gene: 13. The CDR3 is CASTQPTGTSNSPLHF. The CDR3 coding sequence is TGTGCCAGTACCCAACCGACAGGGACGTCCAATTCACCCCTCCACTTT. The variable domain in full, with the rest retrieved from reference TRBV19 and TRBJ1-6, is DGGITQSPKYLFRKEGQNVTLSCEQNLNHDAMYWYRQDPGQGLRLIYYSQIVNDFQKGDIAEGYSVSREKKESFPLTVTSAQKNPTAFYLCASTQPTGTSNSPLHFGNGTRLTVT.